This T cell receptor (beta chain) comes out of a study of sequential checkpoint blockade in melanoma. Assay used: immunoSEQ multiplex PCR; TCRdb lists only in-frame clones, some missing. This sample has 15,000 to 20,000 clones, with 72% found just once. The V end lost 8 bases, the J end lost 0 bases, and 14 bases lay between the germline ends. Germline V gene sequence: CDR1 SGHVS, CDR2 FQNEAQ. CDR3 length: 15 amino acids. Treatment: randomized to nivolumab then ipilimumab (arm A) or the reverse (arm B). This clone was seen just once. This clonotype was sampled from a human donor with melanoma. The input for sequencing was CD8+ T cells sorted from blood (inferred from file names), taken from a patient given nivolumab and ipilimumab in sequence. This sequence joins TRBV7-8 and TRBJ1-5, with D uncertain. CDR3 coding DNA: TGTGCCAGCGACCTGGCGGAGTATAGCAATCAGCCCCAGCATTTT. Amino acids: CASDLAEYSNQPQHF.